This TCR beta chain was sequenced during a study of blood T cell repertoires in COVID-19. The wider study: Samples came from the United States, Italy and Spain, spanning acute and convalescent COVID-19.

Seattle-derived patients entered the study during active infection and were followed longitudinally. In the authors' workflow: Amplifying reference gene primers gave estimates of nucleated cell counts. The protocol was immunoSEQ multiplex PCR, while the TCRdb copy is restricted to in-frame clones and leaves out a portion. The V and J calls and the clone size are those of that table, but D and trimming were determined from the DNA. The sample holds roughly 25,000 clones, approximately 72% seen once. Material: peripheral blood. The sequence derives from a man aged 50-59 years with COVID-19, enrolled during active disease.

The CDR3 DNA sequence: TGTGCCAGCAGCTTAGGGGGACTAGGAGACAATGAGCAGTTCTTC. It codes for CASSLGGLGDNEQFF. V usage is TRBV11-1 and J usage is TRBJ2-1; 8 bases map to TRBD2. The CDR3 runs to 15 residues. Unmatched junction bases numbered 4, after V lost 1 base and J lost 5 bases. Germline values: CDR1 SGHAT, CDR2 FQDESV (reference sequence).